The TCR beta chain described here comes from a study of T-cell memory formation after mild COVID-19. Across the study: There were largely donor-specific TCR clusters.

The CDR3 has 14 residues. V lost 0 bases, J lost 2 bases, and 6 bases lay in between. The germline V gene has CDR1 SGHNT and CDR2 YYREEE (reference sequence). TCRdb itself ran the 5' RACE reads through MiXCR, one entry per CDR3 protein. This table holds some 130,000 distinct CDR3 sequences, about 6% found once. This clonotype was observed a handful of times. The sequenced sample was PBMCs or a T cell subset sorted from them (not recorded which). This clonotype was sampled from an adult woman who had mild COVID-19 (a few samples of this study predate the infection). Cell type and time point are not known. The chain joins TRBV5-4 to TRBJ1-5; no clear D. CDR3 sequence (DNA): TGTGCCAGCAGCTTGGACGGGGGCAATCAGCCCCAGCATTTT. Translation: CASSLDGGNQPQHF.